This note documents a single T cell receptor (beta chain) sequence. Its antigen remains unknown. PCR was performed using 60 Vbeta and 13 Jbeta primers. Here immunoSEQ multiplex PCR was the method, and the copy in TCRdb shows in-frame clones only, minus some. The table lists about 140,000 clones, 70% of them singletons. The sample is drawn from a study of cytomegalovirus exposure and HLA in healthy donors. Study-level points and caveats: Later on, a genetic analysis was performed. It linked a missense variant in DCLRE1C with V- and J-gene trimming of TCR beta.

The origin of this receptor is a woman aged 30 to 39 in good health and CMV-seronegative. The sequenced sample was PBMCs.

In DNA form, the CDR3 reads TGTGCCAGCTCTCCGGGGGGAGGTGGCACTGAAGCTTTCTTT. Its protein is CASSPGGGGTEAFF. This chain joins TRBV18 and TRBJ1-1, with D possibly matching TRBD1 (5 bases). The CDR3 consists of 14 residues. V gave up 6 bases and J gave up 4 bases, with 15 bases separating them. From germline, CDR1 is KGHSH and CDR2 LQKENI.